This passage covers 17 T cell receptor beta chains from one sample sequenced in a study of blood T cell repertoires in COVID-19. Measured with immunoSEQ multiplex PCR; TCRdb has only the in-frame clones, and not every one. The data hold around 130,000 clones, with less than 85% observed a single time. Input material: peripheral blood. The receptors come from a woman over 75 with acute or convalescent COVID-19.

The genes are TRBV9 and TRBJ1-2; D is perhaps TRBD1 (5 bases). V was clipped by 0 bases and J by 8 bases, with 11 bases between them. Germline CDR1 SGDLS, CDR2 YYNGEE. CDR3 length: 13 residues. CDR3 nucleotide sequence: TGTGCCAGCAGCGTAGTTTCAGGGTACGGCTACACCTTC. Encoded protein: CASSVVSGYGYTF.

This clone was detected only once. This rearrangement joins TRBV5-5 to TRBJ2-1, with a tentative D call TRBD1 (5 bases). CDR3 length equals 12 residues. V was clipped by 4 bases and J by 9 bases, with 11 bases between them. CDR1 is SGHKS and CDR2 is YYEKEE in the germline V gene (reference sequence). The CDR3 bases are TGTGCCAGCAGCACGACAGCCGGTGAGCAGTTCTTC. It yields the protein CASSTTAGEQFF. Filled out from reference TRBV5-5 and TRBJ2-1, the complete variable domain reads DAGVTQSPTHLIKTRGQQVTLRCSPISGHKSVSWYQQVLGQGPQFIFQYYEKEERGRGNFPDRFSARQFPNYSSELNVNALLLGDSALYLCASSTTAGEQFFGPGTRLTVL.

This sequence joins TRBV6-8 and TRBJ1-3; D is unresolved. Germline assignment: CDR1 MNHGY and CDR2 SAAAGT. The CDR3 spans 12 residues. V was pared by 5 bases and J by 5 bases, with 7 bases between. The CDR3 DNA sequence: TGTGCCAGCAGTCCCTGGCGAAACACCATATATTTT. It specifies CASSPWRNTIYF.

The chain joins TRBV2 to TRBJ1-2; the D gene is possibly TRBD1 (5 bases). Germline CDR1 reads SNHLY; CDR2 reads FYNNEI. The CDR3 loop spans 14 amino acids. Trimming took off 7 bases at V and 6 bases at J, with 18 bases between the two ends. The CDR3 bases are TGTGCCAGCACCCAAAGTGGAGGGGCGAATGGCTACACCTTC. It translates to CASTQSGGANGYTF. Based on the CDR3 plus reference TRBV2 and TRBJ1-2, the full variable domain is EPEVTQTPSHQVTQMGQEVILRCVPISNHLYFYWYRQILGQKVEFLVSFYNNEISEKSEIFDDQFSVERPDGSNFTLKIRSTKLEDSAMYFCASTQSGGANGYTFGSGTRLTVV.

The chain joins TRBV5-6 to TRBJ1-6; 7 bases agree with TRBD1. This CDR3 contains 17 residues. The trim removed 2 bases at V and 7 bases at J, leaving 12 bases unmatched. Per the germline V gene, CDR1 is SGHDT and CDR2 is YYEEEE. The CDR3 loop reads CASSFRADRWGNSPLHF. In DNA, the CDR3 is TGTGCCAGCAGCTTTCGAGCGGACAGGTGGGGGAATTCACCCCTCCACTTT.

The J gene is TRBJ2-1, the V gene TRBV6-2 or TRBV6-3; 10 bases agree with TRBD2. The CDR3 is 15 residues long. The germline CDR1 and CDR2 sequences are MNHEY and SVGEGT. The V segment lost 0 bases and the J segment 7 bases; nucleotides outside the gene matches: 3. The CDR3 spells CASSYSPSGGNEQFF. DNA of the CDR3: TGTGCCAGCAGTTACTCCCCTAGCGGGGGAAATGAGCAGTTCTTC.

The chain carries TRBV4-1 and TRBJ2-5, with D uncertain. This CDR3 is built from 15 residues. CDR1 MGHRA and CDR2 YSYEKL come from the germline V gene. Trimming cost V 4 bases and J 2 bases, with 14 bases left between them. CDR3 sequence reads: CASSPRSLNQETQYF. DNA of the CDR3: TGCGCCAGCAGCCCACGCAGTCTGAATCAAGAGACCCAGTACTTC.

This clone has just a few counts. This rearrangement joins TRBV18 to TRBJ2-5, with D perhaps matching TRBD2 (5 bases). V lost 3 bases, J lost 2 bases, and 13 bases lay in between. Per germline, CDR1 KGHSH and CDR2 LQKENI. CDR3 length: 15 residues. CDR3 sequence: CASSPEWGDQETQYF. The CDR3, as DNA: TGTGCCAGCTCACCGGAGTGGGGAGATCAAGAGACCCAGTACTTC.

This chain links TRBV27 with TRBJ1-4; no clear D. The CDR3 has 14 amino acids. Germline values: CDR1 MNHEY, CDR2 SMNVEV (reference sequence). Trimming left V 2 bases short and J 5 bases short, with 9 bases between. The CDR3, as DNA: TGTGCCAGCAGTTTACGAGCACTCAATGAAAAACTGTTTTTT. It is translated as CASSLRALNEKLFF.

The V call is TRBV6-6, the J call TRBJ1-6; the D is unclear. Germline V CDR1 and CDR2: MNHNY, SVGAGI (reference sequence). The V end was cut by 7 bases, the J end by 8 bases, with 15 bases between. This CDR3 contains 14 residues. The CDR3 sequence is CASKRASGDSPLHF. In nucleotides, the CDR3 is TGTGCCAGCAAGAGGGCCAGTGGGGATTCACCCCTCCACTTT.

This clone was observed a handful of times. The V call is TRBV19, the J call TRBJ1-1; perhaps TRBD1 as D (6 bases). V was trimmed by 5 bases and J by 0 bases, leaving 13 bases between them. Per the germline V gene, CDR1 is LNHDA and CDR2 is SQIVND (reference sequence). The CDR3 contains 15 residues. CDR3 in DNA: TGTGCCAGTAGTGGGGGACAAGTGGTGAACACTGAAGCTTTCTTT. Amino acids: CASSGGQVVNTEAFF.

The DNA for the CDR3 is TGTGCCAGCAGCTTGGGCGGGGGACAGGGGGCGAGAAATGAGCAGTTCTTC. Translation gives CASSLGGGQGARNEQFF. The rearrangement uses TRBV5-4 and TRBJ2-1; TRBD1 matches at 12 bases. This CDR3 spans 17 amino acids. V dropped 0 bases and J dropped 7; count of bases not matched to a gene: 8. Germline V gives CDR1 SGHNT, CDR2 YYREEE (reference sequence).

The chain recombines TRBV4-1 with TRBJ1-5; D gene unclear. The V end was cut by 0 bases, the J end by 2 bases, with 8 bases between. Germline CDR1 MGHRA, CDR2 YSYEKL. The CDR3 loop spans 15 amino acids. The CDR3 spells CASSQDPAGNQPQHF. The CDR3 nucleotides are TGCGCCAGCAGCCAAGATCCCGCGGGCAATCAGCCCCAGCATTTT.

V and J are TRBV11-2 and TRBJ2-1, with 7 positions matching TRBD2. With 1 base clipped from V and 7 bases from J, the junction kept 7 bases outside the gene matches. The CDR3 is 15 amino acids. The germline V gene encodes CDR1 SGHAT and CDR2 FQNNGV. CDR3 in amino acids: CASSLGGGRANEQFF. CDR3 nucleotides: TGTGCCAGCAGCTTAGGAGGCGGGAGAGCAAATGAGCAGTTCTTC. Full variable domain (remainder filled in from reference TRBV11-2 and TRBJ2-1): EAGVAQSPRYKIIEKRQSVAFWCNPISGHATLYWYQQILGQGPKLLIQFQNNGVVDDSQLPKDRFSAERLKGVDSTLKIQPAKLEDSAVYLCASSLGGGRANEQFFGPGTRLTVL.

The J gene is TRBJ1-1, the V gene TRBV27; D gene ambiguous. The CDR3 has 13 amino acids. With 8 bases removed from V and 5 bases from J, the gap between germline ends came to 15 bases. Germline CDR1 reads MNHEY; CDR2 reads SMNVEV (reference sequence). Written as DNA, the CDR3 is TGTGCCAGCGGGCCGTACCAGGATACTGAAGCTTTCTTT. It codes for CASGPYQDTEAFF.

The chain joins TRBV10-2 to TRBJ1-1; D gene ambiguous. Trimming took off 4 bases at V and 3 bases at J, with 6 bases between the two ends. Germline CDR1 reads WSHSY; CDR2 reads SAAADI. The CDR3 is 12 amino acids. In DNA, the CDR3 is TGCGCCAGCAGTGGCGGGGACACTGAAGCTTTCTTT. Protein: CASSGGDTEAFF.

CDR3 bases: TGCGCCAGCACCTATGGGACAGGGGGCATCTATGGCTACACCTTC. Its translation is CASTYGTGGIYGYTF. This chain uses TRBV10-2 with TRBJ1-2; 12 positions agree with TRBD1. The trim removed 7 bases at V and 4 bases at J, leaving 7 bases unmatched. The germline V gene has CDR1 WSHSY and CDR2 SAAADI. The CDR3 has 15 amino acids.